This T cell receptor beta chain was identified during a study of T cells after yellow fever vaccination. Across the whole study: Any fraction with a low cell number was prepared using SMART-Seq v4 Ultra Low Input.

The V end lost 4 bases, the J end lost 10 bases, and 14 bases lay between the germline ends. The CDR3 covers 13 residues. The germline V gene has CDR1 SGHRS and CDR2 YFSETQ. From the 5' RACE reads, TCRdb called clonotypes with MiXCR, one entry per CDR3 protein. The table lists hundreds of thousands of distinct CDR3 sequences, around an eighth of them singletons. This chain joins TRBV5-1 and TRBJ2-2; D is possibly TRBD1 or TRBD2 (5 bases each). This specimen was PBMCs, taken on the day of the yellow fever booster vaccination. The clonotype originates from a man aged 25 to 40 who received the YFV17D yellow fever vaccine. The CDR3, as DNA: TGCGCCAGCAGCCTACCGGGGACCCTGGAGCTGTTTTTT. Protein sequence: CASSLPGTLELFF.